A selection of T cell receptor beta chains follows, all from one sample in a study of beta chain features in type 1 diabetes. Assay: immunoSEQ multiplex PCR; the TCRdb copy retains only in-frame clones and omits some. The sample includes roughly 330,000 clones, roughly 12% of them seen just once. The sample taken for sequencing was naive CD4+ T cells from blood. The receptor set was obtained from a woman aged 18-35 years with type 1 diabetes. Both conserved end residues are part of each CDR3. The D gene is left open where the match is weak. Clone size is given for some rows only: seen once, a few or many times, or a class if the clone is expanded.

CDR3	D	size	V
CAWSPGTYTGELFF	NA	NA	TRBV30
CASSLFQGGTGELFF	NA	NA	TRBV7-2
CASSLDVGQRNTEAFF	NA	NA	TRBV5-1
CASSDTGVNIQYF	TRBD1	NA	TRBV6-1
CASSLDRTEQYF	NA	NA	TRBV5-1
CASSDPHGIGAEAFF	NA	NA	TRBV25-1
CASSLGQDIYGYTF	NA	NA	TRBV5-1
CASSSGGDTQYF	TRBD2	few	TRBV7-2
CASSRGNQETQYF	TRBD1	few	TRBV30
CASSQDRGLEKVQFF	TRBD2	NA	TRBV4-3
CASSEASGRGEQFF	TRBD2	few	TRBV2
CASSPGQLYNYGYTF	TRBD1	few	TRBV5-4
CASSWGPAGANVLTF	NA	NA	TRBV5-1
CASSLPGGSYEQYF	TRBD1	NA	TRBV28
CASSGFGTPGYDYNEQFF	NA	NA	TRBV7-2
CASSLEQGPPPLNQPQHF	NA	NA	TRBV7-2
CASSRGSGWGTEAFF	NA	NA	TRBV5-1
CASNKVAGDLGNEQFF	TRBD2	NA	TRBV2
CASSRTGGEETQYF	TRBD1	NA	TRBV7-3
CASSQGRTLGYTF	NA	many	TRBV4-3
CASSFVQGGPDTQYF	NA	NA	TRBV11-2
CASSPGSYSTDTQYF	NA	few	TRBV7-3
CASSPSQGLAKNIQYF	TRBD1	NA	TRBV18
CASSPRAGATTGELFF	NA	NA	TRBV9
CASSVVRDRSPAGELFF	TRBD1	NA	TRBV9
CASSYSGGLSSYEQYF	NA	NA	TRBV6-5
CASSSRTSGSSYNEQFF	TRBD2	NA	TRBV5-1
CASSSDGAEQPQHF	NA	NA	TRBV6-5
CASTPRGALYEQYF	NA	few	TRBV28
CASSPPTAGGYNEQFF	TRBD1	few	TRBV18
CASSLGLAGGTTDTQYF	TRBD2	NA	TRBV5-1
CAWRPFSGITYEQHF	TRBD2	once	TRBV30
CASSRQGADYNEQFF	TRBD1	NA	TRBV27
CSAKASEKLFF	NA	NA	TRBV20-1
CASSVALAGGNYNEQFF	TRBD2	few	TRBV9
CAWRIENRGGEQFF	NA	NA	TRBV30
CASSPDSSGNTIYF	NA	NA	TRBV5-1
CASSLLTSGRVDEQYF	TRBD2	few	TRBV28
CASSPQSGLASNTGELFF	TRBD2	few	TRBV18
CASSLGGDAYEQYF	TRBD2	few	TRBV28
CASSSSMTGELFF	NA	NA	TRBV7-3
CASSYQLSSQPQHF	NA	NA	TRBV27
CAWSRGNEKLFF	NA	NA	TRBV30
CASSLAGGNQPQHF	NA	few	TRBV7-9
CASSLYLAGGPDEQFF	TRBD2	NA	TRBV5-6
CSVEPRQGASNTEAFF	TRBD1	NA	TRBV29-1
CASTPQVLWNNEQFF	NA	NA	TRBV9
CSVAGQVMGYTF	TRBD1	many	TRBV29-1